This T cell receptor (beta chain) came from a study of T cell changes during pregnancy in multiple sclerosis. CDR1 is LNHNV, CDR2 YYDKDF, per germline (reference sequence). CDR3 length: 16 amino acids. Trimming stripped 4 bases from V and 4 bases from J, with 16 bases between. Repertoires were generated with immunoSEQ multiplex PCR, while TCRdb's copy carries only in-frame clones and drops some. The table lists about 40,000 clones, about 88% of them singletons. The sequence was collected from a female donor with multiple sclerosis, enrolled in a pregnancy study. This specimen was CD4+ T cells from peripheral blood mononuclear cells, taken in the second trimester of pregnancy. This sequence joins TRBV15 and TRBJ2-2; a possible D gene is TRBD1 (6 bases). The CDR3 DNA reads TGTGCCACCAGCAAGTCGGGACACGGTTCCACCGGGGAGCTGTTTTTT. Residues: CATSKSGHGSTGELFF.